This TCR beta chain was observed in a study of T cells in women clearing cervical HPV infection. Germline lookup yields CDR1 LGHDT and CDR2 YNNKEL (reference sequence). The V end was cut by 2 bases, the J end by 0 bases, with 11 bases between. The CDR3 spans 15 residues. Sequencing used immunoSEQ multiplex PCR; TCRdb keeps in-frame clones, though not all of them. There are 40,000 or so clones in the sample, with 6% to 6.5% held by the top ten. As to this clone: The read gets to within 3 residues of the CDR3 end, and the germline J gene fills in the rest.

J is TRBJ2-7 and V is TRBV3-1 (or the pseudogene TRBV3-2); a weak D match, TRBD1 (6 bases). This receptor was identified in a woman between 18 and 70 years old with a cervical HPV16 infection that either progressed to CIN3+ or cleared (not recorded which). Material for sequencing was blood buffy coat. Here the CDR3 reads CASSQTIQGSYEQYF. The CDR3 bases that were read are TGTGCCAGCAGCCAAACGATACAGGGCTCCTACGAG.